These 16 T cell receptor beta chains were all obtained from the same sample, sequenced in a study of blood T cell repertoires in COVID-19. Some clones are missing from TCRdb's copy, which holds only in-frame ones; the method was immunoSEQ multiplex PCR. Of 150,000 or so clones in the sample, around 84% were seen once. Source material: peripheral blood. These TCRs come from a human donor with acute or convalescent COVID-19. The donor label of this sample is uncertain.

The chain combines TRBV30 with TRBJ1-3; D possibly corresponds to TRBD1 (6 bases). The CDR3 covers 14 residues. Trimming removed 5 bases from V and 0 bases from J, with 11 bases in between. Looked up from germline, CDR1 is GTSNPN and CDR2 is SVGIG (reference sequence). The CDR3 loop reads CAWERTASGNTIYF. The CDR3 bases are TGTGCCTGGGAAAGGACAGCCTCTGGAAACACCATATATTTT.

This rearrangement joins TRBV5-1 to TRBJ1-1; TRBD1 agrees at 9 bases. Germline values: CDR1 SGHRS, CDR2 YFSETQ. The CDR3 sequence is 16 residues long. The trim removed 9 bases at V and 4 bases at J, leaving 16 bases unmatched. CDR3 bases: TGCGCCACCCGGGTGGGGACAGGGAGCCGGGGCACTGAAGCTTTCTTT. Amino acid sequence: CATRVGTGSRGTEAFF.

V gene TRBV4-3 combines with J gene TRBJ1-6; D call uncertain. CDR3 length: 12 residues. Trimming left V 1 base short and J 15 bases short, with 10 bases between. Germline V gene sequence: CDR1 LGHNA, CDR2 YSLEER. CDR3 in DNA: TGCGCCAGCAGCCAAGTGGGTGGGCTCCTCCACTTT. Translating it yields CASSQVGGLLHF.

The V call is TRBV5-4, the J call TRBJ2-2; 13 bases are a match to TRBD2. Germline V gene sequence: CDR1 SGHNT, CDR2 YYREEE (reference sequence). CDR3 size: 17 residues. Losses at the gene ends were 5 bases for V and 5 bases for J; bases not matched to a gene: 9. CDR3 coding DNA: TGTGCCAGCAGACCGACTAGCGGGGGGCGGGATACCGGGGAGCTGTTTTTT. It translates to CASRPTSGGRDTGELFF.

For the CDR3, the DNA is TGTGCCAGCAGCTTAGCTGACAGGTCTAACTATGGCTACACCTTC. Amino acid sequence: CASSLADRSNYGYTF. V is TRBV7-9 and J is TRBJ1-2; tentatively, D is TRBD1 (6 bases). The germline V gene has CDR1 SEHNR and CDR2 FQNEAQ (reference sequence). V lost 0 bases and J lost 0, with 8 bases in between. The CDR3 loop spans 15 amino acids.

The CDR3 sequence: CASSQGDRPPGGYTF. DNA of the CDR3: TGTGCCAGCAGCCAAGGGGACAGGCCACCTGGTGGCTACACCTTC. The V and J genes are TRBV3-1 (or the pseudogene TRBV3-2) and TRBJ1-2; 8 bases are a match to TRBD1. The J segment lost 7 bases and the V segment lost 1 base, leaving 8 bases of the junction unmatched. The CDR3 spans 15 residues. Looked up from germline, CDR1 is LGHDT and CDR2 is YNNKEL (reference sequence).

This chain uses TRBV7-8 with TRBJ1-1; no clear D. This CDR3 contains 14 residues. V lost 2 bases and J lost 5, with 12 bases in between. CDR1 SGHVS and CDR2 FQNEAQ come from the germline V gene. CDR3 sequence: CASSLRRVGTEAFF. The CDR3 nucleotides read TGTGCCAGCAGCTTACGGAGGGTTGGGACTGAAGCTTTCTTT.

This rearrangement joins TRBV7-6 to TRBJ2-2, with D perhaps matching TRBD1 (5 bases). Germline-derived CDR1 and CDR2 are SGHVS and FNYEAQ. Between the trimmed V and J ends, which lost 1 base and 4 bases, there was a span of 10 bases. The CDR3 sequence is 15 residues long. CDR3 protein: CASSLEGWGTGELFF. Here the CDR3 DNA reads TGTGCCAGCAGCTTAGAGGGGTGGGGCACCGGGGAGCTGTTTTTT.

The genes are TRBV6-2 or TRBV6-3 and TRBJ1-5, with TRBD1 as a possible D gene (5 bases). Per the germline V gene, CDR1 is MNHEY and CDR2 is SVGEGT. Trimming left V 0 bases short and J 4 bases short, with 13 bases between. CDR3 length: 16 residues. The CDR3 reads CASSYSSRVGNQPQHF. For the CDR3, the DNA is TGTGCCAGCAGTTACTCCAGCAGGGTTGGTAATCAGCCCCAGCATTTT.

The chain recombines TRBV18 with TRBJ2-7, with D uncertain. V was shortened by 8 bases and J by 4 bases, with 18 bases between the two germline ends. The CDR3 is made up of 14 amino acids. Germline CDR1 reads KGHSH; CDR2 reads LQKENI. In DNA form, the CDR3 reads TGTGCCAGCAACCTCGGCGGCAGATCGTACGAGCAGTACTTC. It yields the protein CASNLGGRSYEQYF.

This chain joins TRBV19 and TRBJ1-5, with D unclear. V gave up 5 bases and J gave up 9 bases, with 11 bases separating them. CDR1 is LNHDA, CDR2 SQIVND, per germline (reference sequence). This CDR3 has 12 residues. DNA of the CDR3: TGTGCCAGTAGTCATGAGTTGGTGCCCCAGCATTTT. It specifies CASSHELVPQHF. Filled out from reference TRBV19 and TRBJ1-5, the complete variable domain reads DGGITQSPKYLFRKEGQNVTLSCEQNLNHDAMYWYRQDPGQGLRLIYYSQIVNDFQKGDIAEGYSVSREKKESFPLTVTSAQKNPTAFYLCASSHELVPQHFGDGTRLSIL.

The rearrangement joins TRBV9 to TRBJ1-3, with TRBD1 as a possible D gene (6 bases). The CDR3 extends over 14 amino acids. Deletions cut 2 bases from V and 4 bases from J, with 10 bases between. The germline gives CDR1 SGDLS, CDR2 YYNGEE. The CDR3 region is CASSVPGAGNTIYF. In DNA, the CDR3 is TGTGCCAGCAGCGTGCCAGGGGCGGGAAACACCATATATTTT.

The chain is built from TRBV5-6 and TRBJ1-2; D remains ambiguous. V was clipped by 1 base and J by 9 bases, with 16 bases between them. The CDR3 has 14 amino acids. Germline CDR1 SGHDT, CDR2 YYEEEE. The DNA for the CDR3 is TGTGCCAGCAGCTTGTCCGGTGGGCCACTCAGCTACACCTTC. This sequence encodes CASSLSGGPLSYTF.

This chain joins TRBV6-4 and TRBJ2-2; D not resolved. This CDR3 has 13 amino acids. The germline V gene encodes CDR1 MRHNA and CDR2 SNTAGT. The V gene lost 0 bases and the J gene lost 8 bases, with 7 bases spanning the gap. CDR3 bases: TGTGCCAGCAGTGACTCGTTAACAGGGGAGCTGTTTTTT. It specifies CASSDSLTGELFF.

This sequence joins TRBV5-1 and TRBJ2-7; 9 positions agree with TRBD2. Looked up from germline, CDR1 is SGHRS and CDR2 is YFSETQ. CDR3 length: 17 amino acids. V trimming: 0 bases; J trimming: 1 base; junction bases outside the gene matches: 8. CDR3 nucleotide sequence: TGCGCCAGCAGCTTGGGAGTTGCGGGGGGGCATTCCTACGAGCAGTACTTC. Its protein is CASSLGVAGGHSYEQYF.

This chain uses TRBV5-1 with TRBJ1-1; D perhaps matches TRBD1 (5 bases). There are 11 residues in the CDR3. Between the trimmed V and J ends, which lost 5 bases and 3 bases, there was a span of 5 bases. Germline V gene lookup returns CDR1 SGHRS and CDR2 YFSETQ. The CDR3 bases are TGCGCCAGCAGACAGGACACTGAAGCTTTCTTT. Its translation: CASRQDTEAFF.